The text below deals with one TCR beta chain. Researchers amplified the TCR beta CDR3 regions from RNA transcripts. The HTBI set primed first-round TCR CDR3 RT-PCR. TCRdb ran MiXCR on the multiplex PCR reads and lists one entry per CDR3 protein. The table lists 450,000 to 600,000 distinct CDR3 sequences, approximately 20% of them singletons. The source of the sample is a study of T cells in Graves' hyperthyroidism and ophthalmopathy. Each person with ophthalmopathy scored at least 3 on the Clinical Activity Score, reached NOSPECS grade 4 or higher, and had been ill under 3 months. Uncontrolled infection, other autoimmune disease, pregnancy or lactation disqualified patients from enrolment. In germline, CDR1 is SGHAT, CDR2 FQNNGV. This CDR3 comprises 14 residues. V lost 10 bases and J lost 6; bases outside the gene matches: 12.

The sequence was collected from a middle-aged man with Graves' ophthalmopathy. The V and J genes are TRBV11-2 and TRBJ2-7; 10 nucleotides match TRBD1. The sequencing sample was made of blood. The CDR3 DNA reads as TGTGCCACTGAGACCGGGACAGGGGTTCTCGAGCAGTACTTC. Amino acid sequence: CATETGTGVLEQYF. The whole variable domain, filled in from reference TRBV11-2 and TRBJ2-7, reads EAGVAQSPRYKIIEKRQSVAFWCNPISGHATLYWYQQILGQGPKLLIQFQNNGVVDDSQLPKDRFSAERLKGVDSTLKIQPAKLEDSAVYLCATETGTGVLEQYFGPGTRLTVT.